The 6 T cell receptor beta chains listed next were all sequenced from one sample in a study of Ad26.COV2.S vaccination and SARS-CoV-2 variants. Specified treatment: 15 to 20 received Ad26.COV2.S at low or high dose, single or two shots; about 5 received placebo; per-sample allocation not given. All samples were drawn on day 63, counting from the first vaccine or placebo injection. TCRdb's table, derived via immunoSEQ multiplex PCR, lists solely in-frame clones and lacks some. The sample shows about 330,000 clones, about 90% of them seen only once. This specimen was peripheral blood, taken in a trial of Ad26.COV2.S vaccine versus placebo. These receptors all come from a person aged 18 to 65 who received the Ad26.COV2.S COVID-19 vaccine or a placebo.

The rearrangement uses TRBV19 and TRBJ1-1; unclear D gene. Per the germline V gene, CDR1 is LNHDA and CDR2 is SQIVND (reference sequence). The CDR3 is 11 residues long. With 6 bases removed from V and 8 bases from J, the gap between germline ends came to 10 bases. CDR3 bases: TGTGCCAGTAGGAGGACGGCCGAAGCTTTCTTT. Translating gives CASRRTAEAFF.

J is TRBJ1-1 and V is TRBV15; 11 positions agree with TRBD1. Looked up from germline, CDR1 is LNHNV and CDR2 is YYDKDF (reference sequence). With 0 bases clipped from V and 6 bases from J, the junction kept 12 bases outside the gene matches. The CDR3 has 18 amino acids. The CDR3 here is CATSRDLGQGASKAEAFF. CDR3 bases: TGTGCCACCAGCAGAGATTTAGGACAGGGGGCGAGCAAGGCTGAAGCTTTCTTT.

The chain employs TRBV4-1 and TRBJ1-2; 8 bases fit TRBD1. The germline V gene encodes CDR1 MGHRA and CDR2 YSYEKL. This CDR3 has 16 residues. J lost 4 bases, V lost 3 bases, and 10 bases had no gene match. The CDR3 DNA follows: TGCGCCAGCAGCCACAATACAGGGGGTCTTTCCTATGGCTACACCTTC. It encodes CASSHNTGGLSYGYTF.

The CDR3 sequence is CASTRMTGASMEAFF. For the CDR3, the DNA is TGTGCCAGCACTAGGATGACAGGGGCATCCATGGAAGCTTTCTTT. The chain uses TRBV6-5 and TRBJ1-1, with TRBD1 identical over 8 bases. Trimming at V came to 7 bases and at J to 8 bases, leaving 15 bases not matched to a gene. The CDR3 covers 15 residues. Per germline, CDR1 MNHEY and CDR2 SVGAGI.

A few counts support this clone. The gene calls are TRBV24-1 and TRBJ1-5, with D hard to call. V lost 3 bases and J lost 3, with 8 bases in between. Germline CDR1 is KGHDR and CDR2 is SFDVKD. This CDR3 comprises 14 residues. The chain's CDR3 is CATSDTDSNQPQHF. The CDR3 nucleotides read TGTGCCACCAGTGATACCGATTCCAATCAGCCCCAGCATTTT.

V gene TRBV4-1 combines with J gene TRBJ1-4, with D perhaps TRBD1 (5 bases). Germline CDR1 and CDR2: MGHRA and YSYEKL. V was shortened by 1 base and J by 2 bases, with 11 bases between the two germline ends. The CDR3 runs 16 residues. The CDR3: CASSQVMGVTNEKLFF. CDR3 coding DNA: TGCGCCAGCAGCCAAGTTATGGGGGTGACTAATGAAAAACTGTTTTTT.